This TCR beta chain was documented in a study of T-cell reconstitution after alpha-beta-depleted transplantation in children. Study-level findings and limits: Roughly two months post-transplant, alpha-beta T cells reportedly originated from several hundred graft clones that had expanded. Surviving recipient cells, namely T cells and thymic progenitors, were the source of high day-60 TCRbeta diversity in some patients. At the one-year point after transplant, T-cell counts and TCRbeta diversity were found to come mostly from T cells that had been newly produced.

This clonotype was observed at least ten times. As yet, its antigen is unknown. Unique molecular identifiers were used to barcode this TCRbeta library. TCRdb recomputed calls from the PCR reads with MiXCR, one row per CDR3 protein. This table has over 100,000 distinct CDR3 sequences, 9% to 12% appearing once. The germline gives CDR1 DFQATT, CDR2 SNEGSKA (reference sequence). The CDR3 has 13 amino acids. Trimming shortened V by 1 base and J by 3 bases, and 10 bases separated the two germline ends. The J gene is TRBJ2-7, the V gene TRBV20-1; D may be TRBD2 (6 bases). The sequencing here drew on PBMCs, taken before TCRalphabeta/CD19-depleted stem cell transplant. The sequence was obtained from a boy aged 2-15 years with acute lymphoblastic leukemia, due to receive a stem cell transplant. The CDR3 nucleotides read TGCAGTGCTAGAGGCCGGGAGTTCTACGAGCAGTACTTC. Translation gives CSARGREFYEQYF.